This T cell receptor (beta chain) is drawn from a study of human T cells and chemical hapten exposure. TCRdb re-derived calls from the RACE reads in MiXCR, one entry per CDR3 protein. The table includes around 85,000 distinct CDR3 sequences, over 10% detected once. Time point meaning: patch test 3, about 24 weeks after DPC sensitization. Stated treatment: therapeutic diphenylcyclopropenone sensitization with weekly scalp DPC. Donors, patients with alopecia ranging from 18 to 70 years old and judged suitable for DPC, provided samples. Whole blood, unfractionated, served as the material for total RNA extraction. Comment on this clonotype: This may be a read error: a much more frequent sequence differs by one nucleotide.

This sequence originates from a woman aged 45-65 years with alopecia areata. Some clones in this sample may be carry-over from other donors' samples. Sequences were derived from whole blood, sampled in connection with sensitization to the hapten diphenylcyclopropenone (DPC).

CDR3 nucleotides: TGTGCCAGCAGTTCGGGGTCCAACTATGGCTACGCCTTC. It is translated as CASSSGSNYGYAF. The chain joins TRBV2 to TRBJ1-2; D not resolved. Germline-derived CDR1 and CDR2 are SNHLY and FYNNEI. The CDR3 has 13 amino acids.